This entry lists 4 T cell receptor beta chains sequenced from one sample in a study of blood T cell repertoires in COVID-19. Produced via immunoSEQ multiplex PCR; TCRdb's table is partial and in-frame only. The top ten hold around 2% of the sample, which has 250,000 to 300,000 clones, around 90% seen once. Sequencing was done on a sample of PBMCs or T cells enriched from blood (not recorded which). These TCRs come from a woman aged 60-70 years in a cohort exposed to, infected with or recovered from COVID-19 (not recorded which).

This chain uses TRBV13 with TRBJ1-1, with unresolved D. V was clipped by 3 bases and J by 0 bases, with 14 bases between them. This CDR3 comprises 16 residues. CDR1 is PRHDT, CDR2 FYEKMQ, per germline (reference sequence). The CDR3 region is CASSFLSAIMNTEAFF. CDR3 nucleotides: TGTGCCAGCAGCTTCCTGAGCGCAATCATGAACACTGAAGCTTTCTTT.

The rearrangement joins TRBV7-9 to TRBJ1-6, with 7 bases that match TRBD1. CDR3 length equals 13 residues. CDR1 and CDR2 (germline): SEHNR, FQNEAQ (reference sequence). The V gene end was trimmed by 6 bases and the J gene end by 8 bases; junction bases not matched to a gene: 4. The CDR3 nucleotides are TGTGCCAGCAGTTCTACAGGGGATTCACCCCTCCACTTT. It encodes CASSSTGDSPLHF.

The rearrangement links TRBV21-1 to TRBJ1-2. TRBV21-1 represents a pseudogene. The CDR3 is 15 amino acids. CDR3 nucleotide sequence: TGTGCCAGCAGCAAAGGCCTTCGGAGGAAATATGGCTACACCTTC. This codes for CASSKGLRRKYGYTF.

The chain combines TRBV28 with TRBJ2-3; 8 bases map to TRBD2. The CDR3 runs to 19 residues. Germline CDR1 is MDHEN and CDR2 is SYDVKM. The V gene end was trimmed by 1 base and the J gene end by 2 bases; junction bases not matched to a gene: 14. The CDR3 here is CASSLLSTGTRLSTDTQYF. The CDR3 nucleotides read TGTGCCAGCAGTTTATTATCCACCGGGACTAGATTATCCACAGATACGCAGTATTTT.